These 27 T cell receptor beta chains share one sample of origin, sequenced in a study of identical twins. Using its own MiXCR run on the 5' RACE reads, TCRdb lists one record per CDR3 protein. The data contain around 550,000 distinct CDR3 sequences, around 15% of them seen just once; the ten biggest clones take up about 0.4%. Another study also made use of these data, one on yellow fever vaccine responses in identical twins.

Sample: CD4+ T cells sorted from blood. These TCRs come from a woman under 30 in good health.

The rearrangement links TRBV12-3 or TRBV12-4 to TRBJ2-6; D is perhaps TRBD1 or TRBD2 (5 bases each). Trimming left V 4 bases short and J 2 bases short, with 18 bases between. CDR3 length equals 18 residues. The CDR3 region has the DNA TGTGCCAGCAGTTCCTCGGCAGGGTTGGAGGCTGGGGCCAACGTCCTGACTTTC. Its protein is CASSSSAGLEAGANVLTF.

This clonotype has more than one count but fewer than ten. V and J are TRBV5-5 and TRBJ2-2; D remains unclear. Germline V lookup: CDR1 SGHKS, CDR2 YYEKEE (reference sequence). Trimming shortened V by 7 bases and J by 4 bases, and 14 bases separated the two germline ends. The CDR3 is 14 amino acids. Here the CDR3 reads CASGLGTGTGELFF. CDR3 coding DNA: TGTGCCAGCGGGTTGGGTACGGGCACCGGGGAGCTGTTTTTT.

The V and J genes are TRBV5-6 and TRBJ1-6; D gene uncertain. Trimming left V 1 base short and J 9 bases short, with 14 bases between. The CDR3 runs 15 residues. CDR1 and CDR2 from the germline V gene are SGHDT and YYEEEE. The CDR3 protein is CASSLTPYKGSPLHF. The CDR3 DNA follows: TGTGCCAGCAGCTTGACTCCGTATAAGGGTTCACCCCTCCACTTT. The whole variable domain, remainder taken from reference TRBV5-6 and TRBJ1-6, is DAGVTQSPTHLIKTRGQQVTLRCSPKSGHDTVSWYQQALGQGPQFIFQYYEEEERQRGNFPDRFSGHQFPNYSSELNVNALLLGDSALYLCASSLTPYKGSPLHFGNGTRLTVT.

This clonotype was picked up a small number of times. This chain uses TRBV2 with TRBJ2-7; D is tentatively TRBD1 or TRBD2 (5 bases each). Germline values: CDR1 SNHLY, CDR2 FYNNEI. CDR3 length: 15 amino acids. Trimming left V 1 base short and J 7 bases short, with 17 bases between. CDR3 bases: TGTGCCAGCAGTGAAGGTGGGAGCAGGGTTGCAGAGCAGTACGTC. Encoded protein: CASSEGGSRVAEQYV.

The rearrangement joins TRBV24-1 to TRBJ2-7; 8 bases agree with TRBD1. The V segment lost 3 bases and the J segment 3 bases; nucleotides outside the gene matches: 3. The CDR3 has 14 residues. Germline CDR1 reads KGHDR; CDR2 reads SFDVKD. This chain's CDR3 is CATSDTGQGYEQYF. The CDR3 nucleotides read TGTGCCACCAGTGATACCGGACAGGGCTACGAGCAGTACTTC.

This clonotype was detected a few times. In DNA, the CDR3 is TGTGCCATCAGGGGACAGCTGAACACTGAAGCTTTCTTT. Protein product: CAIRGQLNTEAFF. The rearrangement links TRBV10-3 to TRBJ1-1, with TRBD1 identical over 7 bases. The CDR3 has 13 amino acids. The V and J ends lost 6 bases and 0 bases, in that order; junction bases with no gene match: 1. Germline CDR1 is ENHRY and CDR2 is SYGVKD.

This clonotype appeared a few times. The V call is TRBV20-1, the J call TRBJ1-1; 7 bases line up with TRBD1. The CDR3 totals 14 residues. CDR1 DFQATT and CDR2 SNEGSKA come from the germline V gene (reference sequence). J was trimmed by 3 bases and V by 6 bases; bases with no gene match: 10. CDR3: CSAPPKGAYTEAFF. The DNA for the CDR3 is TGCAGTGCCCCGCCAAAGGGGGCCTACACTGAAGCTTTCTTT.

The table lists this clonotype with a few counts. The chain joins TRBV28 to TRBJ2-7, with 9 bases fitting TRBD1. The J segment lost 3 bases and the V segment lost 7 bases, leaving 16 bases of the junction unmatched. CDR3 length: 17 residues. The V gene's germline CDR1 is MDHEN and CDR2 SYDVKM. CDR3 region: CASTKDLWDRVRYEQYF. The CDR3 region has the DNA TGTGCCAGCACCAAAGATCTCTGGGACAGGGTACGCTACGAGCAGTACTTC.

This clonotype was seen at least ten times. CDR3 protein: CASARLGEQFF. The CDR3 DNA reads TGTGCCAGCGCCCGCCTGGGTGAGCAGTTCTTC. This chain links TRBV12-3 or TRBV12-4 with TRBJ2-1; D gene ambiguous. V was trimmed by 8 bases and J by 9 bases, leaving 11 bases between them. The CDR3 is 11 amino acids.

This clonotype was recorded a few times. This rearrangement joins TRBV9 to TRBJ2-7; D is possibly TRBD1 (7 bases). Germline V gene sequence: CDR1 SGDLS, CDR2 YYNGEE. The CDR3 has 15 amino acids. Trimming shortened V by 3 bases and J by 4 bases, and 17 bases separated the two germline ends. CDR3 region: CASSETGEVLYEQYF. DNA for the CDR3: TGTGCCAGCAGCGAAACAGGGGAGGTTTTGTACGAGCAGTACTTC.

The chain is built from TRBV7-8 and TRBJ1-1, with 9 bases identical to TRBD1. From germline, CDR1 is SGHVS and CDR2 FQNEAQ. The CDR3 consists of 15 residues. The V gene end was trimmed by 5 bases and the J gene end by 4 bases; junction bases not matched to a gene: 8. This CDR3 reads CASSPDRGRGTEAFF. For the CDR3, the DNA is TGTGCCAGCAGCCCGGACAGGGGACGGGGCACTGAAGCTTTCTTT. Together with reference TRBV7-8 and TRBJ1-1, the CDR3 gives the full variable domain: GAGVSQSPRYKVAKRGQDVALRCDPISGHVSLFWYQQALGQGPEFLTYFQNEAQLDKSGLPSDRFFAERPEGSVSTLKIQRTQQEDSAVYLCASSPDRGRGTEAFFGQGTRLTVV.

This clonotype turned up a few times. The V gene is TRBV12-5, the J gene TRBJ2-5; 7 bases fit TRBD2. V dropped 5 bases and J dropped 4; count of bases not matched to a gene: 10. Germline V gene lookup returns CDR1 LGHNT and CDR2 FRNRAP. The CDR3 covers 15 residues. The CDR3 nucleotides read TGTGCTAGTGGTCTAGGGACCTCGGGAGGAGAGACCCAGTACTTC. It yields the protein CASGLGTSGGETQYF.

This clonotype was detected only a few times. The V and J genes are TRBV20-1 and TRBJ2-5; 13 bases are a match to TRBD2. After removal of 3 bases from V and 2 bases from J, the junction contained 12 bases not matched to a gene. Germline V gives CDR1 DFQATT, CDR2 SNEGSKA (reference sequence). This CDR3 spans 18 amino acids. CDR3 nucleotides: TGCAGTGCTAGCGCCGGGACTAGCGGGACCGGGGGACAAGAGACCCAGTACTTC. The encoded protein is CSASAGTSGTGGQETQYF.

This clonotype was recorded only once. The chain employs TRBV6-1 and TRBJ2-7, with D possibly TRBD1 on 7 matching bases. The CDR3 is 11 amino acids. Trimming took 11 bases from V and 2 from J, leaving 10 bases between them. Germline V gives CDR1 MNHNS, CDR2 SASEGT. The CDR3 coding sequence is TGTGCCGGCGGGACAGCCTACGAGCAGTACTTC. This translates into CAGGTAYEQYF.

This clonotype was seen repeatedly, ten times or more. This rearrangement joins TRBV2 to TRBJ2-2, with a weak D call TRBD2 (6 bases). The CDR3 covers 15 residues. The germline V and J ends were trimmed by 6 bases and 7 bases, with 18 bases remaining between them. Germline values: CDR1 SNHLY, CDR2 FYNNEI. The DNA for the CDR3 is TGTGCCAGCAGGTTCTCGGGAGAGGGTGGCGGGGAGCTGTTTTTT. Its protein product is CASRFSGEGGGELFF.

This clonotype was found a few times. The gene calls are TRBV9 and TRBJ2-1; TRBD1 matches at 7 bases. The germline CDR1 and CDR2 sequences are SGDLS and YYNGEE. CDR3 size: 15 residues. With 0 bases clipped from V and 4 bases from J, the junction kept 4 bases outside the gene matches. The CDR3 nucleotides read TGTGCCAGCAGCGTAGCGGGGACAGCTTACAATGAGCAGTTCTTC. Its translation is CASSVAGTAYNEQFF.

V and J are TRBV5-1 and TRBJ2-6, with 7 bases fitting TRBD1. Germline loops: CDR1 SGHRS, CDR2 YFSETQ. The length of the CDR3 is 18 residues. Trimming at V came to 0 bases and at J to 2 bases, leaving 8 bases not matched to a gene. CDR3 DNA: TGCGCCAGCAGCTTGGAGGGGGCGCGCAGGCCTGGGGCCAACGTCCTGACTTTC. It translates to CASSLEGARRPGANVLTF.

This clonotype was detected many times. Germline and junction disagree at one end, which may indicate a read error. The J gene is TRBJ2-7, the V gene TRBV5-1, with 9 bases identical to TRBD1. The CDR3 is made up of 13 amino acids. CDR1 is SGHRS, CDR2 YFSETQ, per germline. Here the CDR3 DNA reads TGTGCCAGCAGCCCGGGACAGGGAGGCGAGCAGTACTTC. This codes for CASSPGQGGEQYF. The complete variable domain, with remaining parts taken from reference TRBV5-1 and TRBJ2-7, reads KAGVTQTPRYLIKTRGQQVTLSCSPISGHRSVSWYQQTPGQGLQFLFEYFSETQRNKGNFPGRFSGRQFSNSRSEMNVSTLELGDSALYLCASSPGQGGEQYFGPGTRLTVT.

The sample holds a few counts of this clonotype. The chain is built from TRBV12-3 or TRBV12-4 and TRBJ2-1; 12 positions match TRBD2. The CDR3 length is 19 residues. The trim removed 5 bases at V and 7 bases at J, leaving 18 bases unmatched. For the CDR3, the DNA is TGTGCCAGCAGTCCCCGGGACAGGGGCTCCGGGACTAGCGGGAATGAGCAGTTCTTC. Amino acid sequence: CASSPRDRGSGTSGNEQFF.

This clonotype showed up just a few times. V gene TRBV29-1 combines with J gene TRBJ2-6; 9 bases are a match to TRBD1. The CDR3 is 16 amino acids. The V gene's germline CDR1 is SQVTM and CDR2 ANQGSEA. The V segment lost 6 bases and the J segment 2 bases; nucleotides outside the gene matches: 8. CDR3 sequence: CSVTKQGAPGANVLTF. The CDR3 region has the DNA TGCAGCGTCACCAAACAGGGGGCGCCTGGGGCCAACGTCCTGACTTTC. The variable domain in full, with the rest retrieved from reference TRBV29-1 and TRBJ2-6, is SAVISQKPSRDICQRGTSLTIQCQVDSQVTMMFWYRQQPGQSLTLIATANQGSEATYESGFVIDKFPISRPNLTFSTLTVSNMSPEDSSIYLCSVTKQGAPGANVLTFGAGSRLTVL.

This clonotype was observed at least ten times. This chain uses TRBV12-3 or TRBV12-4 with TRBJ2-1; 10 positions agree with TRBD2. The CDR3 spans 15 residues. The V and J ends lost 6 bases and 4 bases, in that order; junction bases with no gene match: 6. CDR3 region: CASSISGRAYNEQFF. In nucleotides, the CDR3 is TGTGCCAGCAGCATAAGCGGGAGGGCATACAATGAGCAGTTCTTC.

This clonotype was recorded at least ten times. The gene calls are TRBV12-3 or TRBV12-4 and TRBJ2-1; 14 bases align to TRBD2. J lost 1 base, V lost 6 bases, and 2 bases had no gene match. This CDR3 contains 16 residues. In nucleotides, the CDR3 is TGTGCCAGCAGGGGGACTAGCGGGAGTTCCTACAATGAGCAGTTCTTC. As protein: CASRGTSGSSYNEQFF.

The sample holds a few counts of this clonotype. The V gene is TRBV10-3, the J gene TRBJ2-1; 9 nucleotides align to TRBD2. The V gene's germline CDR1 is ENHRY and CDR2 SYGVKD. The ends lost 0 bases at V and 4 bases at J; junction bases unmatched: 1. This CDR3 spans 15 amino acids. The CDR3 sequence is CAISESSGRYNEQFF. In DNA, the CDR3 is TGTGCCATCAGTGAGTCGAGCGGGAGGTACAATGAGCAGTTCTTC.

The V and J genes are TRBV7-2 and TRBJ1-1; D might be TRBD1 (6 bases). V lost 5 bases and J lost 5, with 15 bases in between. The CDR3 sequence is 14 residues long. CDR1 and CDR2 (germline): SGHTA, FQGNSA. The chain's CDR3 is CASSPRGQGTEAFF. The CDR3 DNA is TGTGCCAGCAGCCCCCGGGGGCAAGGGACTGAAGCTTTCTTT.

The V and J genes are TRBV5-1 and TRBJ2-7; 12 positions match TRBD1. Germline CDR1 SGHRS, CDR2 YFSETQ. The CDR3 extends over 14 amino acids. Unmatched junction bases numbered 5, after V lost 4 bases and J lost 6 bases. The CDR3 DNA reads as TGCGCCAGCAGCGGAGGGACAGGGGGCAGCGAGCAGTACTTC. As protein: CASSGGTGGSEQYF.

The CDR3 loop is CASSGLAGNNEQFF. In nucleotides, the CDR3 is TGTGCCTCCTCCGGACTAGCGGGGAACAATGAGCAGTTCTTC. This chain uses TRBV3-1 with TRBJ2-1; 12 bases line up with TRBD2. Trimming took 11 bases from V and 5 from J; bases not matched to a gene: 7. CDR1 is LGHDT and CDR2 is YNNKEL in the germline V gene (reference sequence). The CDR3 runs to 14 residues.

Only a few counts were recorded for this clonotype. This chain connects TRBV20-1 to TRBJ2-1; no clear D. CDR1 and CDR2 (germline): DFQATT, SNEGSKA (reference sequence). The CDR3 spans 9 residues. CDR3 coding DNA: TGCAGCGTCAGCCATGAGCAGTTCTTC. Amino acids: CSVSHEQFF.